Shown below are 20 T cell receptor beta chains from a single sample sequenced in a study of cytomegalovirus exposure and HLA in healthy donors. PCR amplification relied on 60 Vbeta primers (plus 13 Jbeta primers). Generated by immunoSEQ multiplex PCR, the TCRdb table keeps only in-frame clones and is missing some. The top ten clones hold 1.7% of a sample with some 160,000 clones, approximately 79% of them seen once. Sequencing was performed on PBMCs. Receptors were obtained from a woman in her thirties in good health and CMV-seronegative.

The chain uses TRBV29-1 and TRBJ2-7, with 7 bases aligning to TRBD1. Germline values: CDR1 SQVTM, CDR2 ANQGSEA. With V trimmed by 3 bases and J by 1 base, 3 bases remained unmatched. The CDR3 sequence is 13 residues long. The DNA for the CDR3 is TGCAGCGTTGACGGACAGGAGTCCTACGAGCAGTACTTC. It yields the protein CSVDGQESYEQYF.

This clone was seen a handful of times. The rearrangement joins TRBV5-6 to TRBJ2-7; 7 positions match TRBD1. The CDR3 has 18 amino acids. The J segment lost 4 bases and the V segment lost 3 bases, leaving 19 bases of the junction unmatched. CDR1 and CDR2 (germline): SGHDT, YYEEEE. The CDR3 reads CASSSPLEGTAGRYEQYF. In DNA, the CDR3 is TGTGCCAGCAGCTCTCCGTTAGAAGGGACAGCCGGTCGGTACGAGCAGTACTTC.

This sequence joins TRBV5-1 and TRBJ1-2, with D possibly matching TRBD1 (6 bases). V was pared by 0 bases and J by 4 bases, with 10 bases between. Germline V CDR1 and CDR2: SGHRS, YFSETQ. CDR3 length: 14 amino acids. The CDR3 sequence is CASSLADSTYGYTF. The DNA for the CDR3 is TGCGCCAGCAGCTTGGCGGACAGCACCTATGGCTACACCTTC.

V and J are TRBV7-3 and TRBJ1-2, with 9 bases identical to TRBD1. This CDR3 is 16 amino acids long. V lost 4 bases to trimming and J lost 4 bases; unmatched junction nucleotides: 10. Per germline, CDR1 SGHTA and CDR2 FQGTGA. The CDR3 DNA is TGTGCCAGCAGCTCGGGGGGACAGGGAGCCTCCTATGGCTACACCTTC. Translating it yields CASSSGGQGASYGYTF.

A few counts support this clone. This sequence joins TRBV11-1 and TRBJ2-7; 12 nucleotides align to TRBD1. Trimming took 4 bases from V and 4 from J; bases not matched to a gene: 2. Germline lookup yields CDR1 SGHAT and CDR2 FQDESV (reference sequence). The CDR3 has 14 amino acids. The CDR3, as DNA: TGTGCCAGCAGCTCGGGACAGGGGGCGTACGAGCAGTACTTC. Protein sequence: CASSSGQGAYEQYF.

V and J are TRBV19 and TRBJ1-2, with a possible D match to TRBD1 (6 bases). The V and J ends lost 8 bases and 4 bases respectively, with 17 bases between them. The CDR3 has 14 amino acids. From germline, CDR1 is LNHDA and CDR2 SQIVND (reference sequence). The CDR3 here is CASLPGHPSYGYTF. The CDR3 bases are TGTGCCAGTCTCCCGGGACATCCGTCCTATGGCTACACCTTC.

The chain has TRBV5-6 and TRBJ2-2, with D maybe TRBD1 (6 bases). Germline lookup yields CDR1 SGHDT and CDR2 YYEEEE. This CDR3 comprises 16 residues. V was pared by 0 bases and J by 5 bases, with 14 bases between. CDR3 residues: CASSLVRDTLTGELFF. In DNA form, the CDR3 reads TGTGCCAGCAGCTTGGTGAGGGACACCCTTACCGGGGAGCTGTTTTTT.

The chain recombines TRBV19 with TRBJ2-2; 8 nucleotides line up with TRBD1. Germline CDR1 is LNHDA and CDR2 is SQIVND (reference sequence). The CDR3 is 15 residues long. Unmatched junction bases numbered 6, after V lost 3 bases and J lost 6 bases. CDR3 region: CASSMRTGPPGELFF. The DNA of the CDR3 is TGTGCCAGTAGTATGAGGACAGGGCCTCCCGGGGAGCTGTTTTTT.

J is TRBJ2-7 and V is TRBV7-2; D not certain. Germline lookup yields CDR1 SGHTA and CDR2 FQGNSA. The germline V and J ends were trimmed by 10 bases and 2 bases, with 12 bases remaining between them. The CDR3 has 12 amino acids. The CDR3 nucleotides read TGTGCCACTACGACTGGTCCCTACGAGCAGTACTTC. Encoded protein: CATTTGPYEQYF. The full variable domain, in which reference TRBV7-2 and TRBJ2-7 provide the parts outside the CDR3, is GAGVSQSPSNKVTEKGKDVELRCDPISGHTALYWYRQSLGQGLEFLIYFQGNSAPDKSGLPSDRFSAERTGGSVSTLTIQRTQQEDSAVYLCATTTGPYEQYFGPGTRLTVT.

The chain employs TRBV2 and TRBJ2-3; 8 nucleotides agree with TRBD1. Germline-derived CDR1 and CDR2 are SNHLY and FYNNEI. Trimming removed 6 bases from V and 1 base from J; junction bases left unmatched: 6. CDR3 length: 15 amino acids. The CDR3 loop is CASRYRGSGTDTQYF. The CDR3 nucleotides read TGTGCCAGCAGATACAGGGGGTCTGGCACAGATACGCAGTATTTT.

This chain connects TRBV7-2 to TRBJ1-2; 7 bases fit TRBD1. This CDR3 has 14 residues. J was trimmed by 3 bases and V by 3 bases; bases with no gene match: 4. In germline, CDR1 is SGHTA, CDR2 FQGNSA. This CDR3 is CASSFTGTDYGYTF. The DNA of the CDR3 is TGTGCCAGCAGCTTTACCGGGACAGACTATGGCTACACCTTC.

This clone was seen just once. J is TRBJ2-5 and V is TRBV30; a possible D gene is TRBD2 (6 bases). Deletions cut 0 bases from V and 6 bases from J, with 17 bases between. The V gene's germline CDR1 is GTSNPN and CDR2 SVGIG (reference sequence). This CDR3 is 15 amino acids long. The CDR3 here is CAWSVAGGATQTQYF. Here the CDR3 DNA reads TGTGCCTGGAGTGTGGCCGGGGGAGCGACTCAGACCCAGTACTTC.

The CDR3 DNA sequence: TGTGCCAGCTCACCACCGGCTACTCGGGACTATGGCTACACCTTC. Its translation is CASSPPATRDYGYTF. The rearrangement joins TRBV18 to TRBJ1-2; D unclear. Germline V gene sequence: CDR1 KGHSH, CDR2 LQKENI. The V gene lost 0 bases and the J gene lost 3 bases, with 11 bases spanning the gap. The CDR3 loop spans 15 amino acids.

V usage is TRBV19 and J usage is TRBJ2-7, with 8 bases aligning to TRBD2. Germline V gene data show CDR1 as LNHDA and CDR2 as SQIVND (reference sequence). The CDR3 totals 15 residues. J was trimmed by 7 bases and V by 8 bases; bases with no gene match: 16. The CDR3 loop is CASGPPGLGFQEQYF. The CDR3 nucleotides are TGTGCCAGTGGACCTCCGGGACTAGGCTTTCAGGAGCAGTACTTC.

V and J are TRBV5-1 and TRBJ2-3; 8 bases map to TRBD2. Germline V gene sequence: CDR1 SGHRS, CDR2 YFSETQ. Trimming removed 3 bases from V and 4 bases from J; junction bases left unmatched: 7. The CDR3 is 15 residues long. The CDR3 region is CASSSTGGAPDTQYF. CDR3 sequence (DNA): TGCGCCAGCAGCTCGACCGGGGGGGCCCCAGATACGCAGTATTTT.

The chain is built from TRBV7-3 and TRBJ1-1; 8 bases fit TRBD1. Germline CDR1 SGHTA, CDR2 FQGTGA. Trimming at V came to 4 bases and at J to 6 bases, leaving 7 bases not matched to a gene. The CDR3 loop spans 14 amino acids. The CDR3, as DNA: TGTGCCAGCAGCTCGACTCAGGGGGCCGCTGAAGCTTTCTTT. This sequence encodes CASSSTQGAAEAFF.

With respect to this clone: It is unclear where the CDR3 begins or ends on the DNA, so no DNA is shown, and the CDR3 is as TCRdb lists it. The genes are TRBV7-2 and TRBJ2-2; the table's D call of TRBD2 was not tested on the DNA. 17 amino acids form the CDR3, both terminal residues included. Germline lookup yields CDR1 SGHTA and CDR2 FQGNSA. The CDR3 sequence: CASSLRSGRAGTGELFF.

The V gene is TRBV11-2, the J gene TRBJ1-1, with TRBD1 identical over 11 bases. Germline V CDR1 and CDR2: SGHAT, FQNNGV. The junction had 5 bases not matched to a gene; V was cut back by 4 bases and J by 4 bases. The CDR3 consists of 15 residues. CDR3 amino acids: CASSYRDRGGTEAFF. In DNA form, the CDR3 reads TGTGCCAGCAGCTACAGGGACAGGGGGGGCACTGAAGCTTTCTTT.

This clone was picked up one time. The chain has TRBV7-6 and TRBJ1-4; D is perhaps TRBD1 (5 bases). Per germline, CDR1 SGHVS and CDR2 FNYEAQ. V was shortened by 5 bases and J by 8 bases, with 12 bases between the two germline ends. CDR3 size: 13 residues. In DNA, the CDR3 is TGTGCCAGCAGCGTAGACAGTTACGAAAAACTGTTTTTT. It is translated as CASSVDSYEKLFF.

V usage is TRBV19 and J usage is TRBJ2-1; 8 bases agree with TRBD1. V was pared by 8 bases and J by 9 bases, with 12 bases of the junction left unmatched. The germline gives CDR1 LNHDA, CDR2 SQIVND (reference sequence). The CDR3 runs 14 residues. CDR3 sequence reads: CASQSWTGSSEQFF. For the CDR3, the DNA is TGTGCCAGTCAGTCCTGGACAGGGAGTAGTGAGCAGTTCTTC.